The rows below give T cell receptor beta chains drawn from one sample of a study of T cell clones after liver transplantation. Sequenced by immunoSEQ multiplex PCR; TCRdb stores in-frame clones only, minus some. Here the sample spans 85,000 to 130,000 clones, 82% being singletons. The specimen was CD4+ T cells from blood, collected before liver transplant. The receptor source for this set is a human donor who received a liver transplant. Both conserved end residues are part of each CDR3. A D gene is named only where the DNA matches it firmly. Some rows mark clone size as missing; the rest say once, few, many or name a class of expanded clone.

CASSLAHIREAFF,TGTGCCAGCAGCTTGGCCCATATCCGGGAAGCTTTCTTT,TRBJ1-1,.,.,TRBV5-4
CASSRTPGPGTGYGYTF,TGCGCCAGCAGTCGGACGCCAGGCCCCGGGACAGGGTATGGCTACACCTTC,TRBJ1-2,.,TRBD1,TRBV23-1
CASSRRGTGRGETQYF,TGTGCCAGCAGTCGACGTGGGACAGGGAGGGGAGAGACCCAGTACTTC,TRBJ2-5,.,TRBD1,TRBV25-1
CASSIGQRNEQFF,TGTGCCAGCAGTATAGGCCAGCGCAATGAGCAGTTCTTC,TRBJ2-1,.,.,TRBV6-5
CASNPSRGGNYGYTF,TGTGCCAGTAATCCCTCTAGGGGGGGTAACTATGGCTACACCTTC,TRBJ1-2,.,.,TRBV19
CASSGEGNYGYTF,TGTGCCAGCAGTGGAGAGGGAAACTATGGCTACACCTTC,TRBJ1-2,many,.,TRBV28
CASSPGQFNTEAFF,TGTGCCAGCAGCCCCGGACAGTTCAACACTGAAGCTTTCTTT,TRBJ1-1,.,.,TRBV4-2
CASSEFPYEQYF,TGTGCCAGCAGTGAATTTCCCTACGAGCAGTACTTC,TRBJ2-7,.,.,TRBV2
CASSVGGTSGVTDTQYF,TGTGCCAGCAGCGTAGGTGGGACTAGCGGGGTCACAGATACGCAGTATTTT,TRBJ2-3,.,TRBD2,TRBV9
CASSSGTSGVGRETQYF,TGTGCCAGCAGCTCCGGGACTAGCGGGGTGGGGCGAGAGACCCAGTACTTC,TRBJ2-5,.,TRBD2,TRBV5-6
CASGTGVNTEAFF,TGTGCCAGCGGTACAGGGGTAAACACTGAAGCTTTCTTT,TRBJ1-1,.,TRBD1,TRBV7-9
CASSPFTGALQPQHF,TGTGCCAGCAGCCCATTCACGGGGGCCCTACAGCCCCAGCATTTT,TRBJ1-5,.,.,TRBV6-5
CASTRSRGLNTEAFF,TGTGCCAGCACCCGTTCCCGGGGACTGAACACTGAAGCTTTCTTT,TRBJ1-1,.,.,TRBV11-1
CASSLRTAEAFF,TGTGCCAGCAGTTTAAGAACGGCTGAAGCTTTCTTT,TRBJ1-1,once,.,TRBV28
CAWSSFSGLGQPQHF,TGTGCCTGGAGTTCGTTTAGCGGTTTAGGTCAGCCCCAGCATTTT,TRBJ1-5,.,.,TRBV30
CASSWTSGKGNEQFF,TGTGCCAGCAGCTGGACTAGCGGGAAAGGAAATGAGCAGTTCTTC,TRBJ2-1,.,TRBD2,TRBV11-3
CASSIALGEQYF,TGTGCCAGTAGTATAGCCTTAGGCGAGCAGTACTTC,TRBJ2-7,.,.,TRBV19
CASSLGQKNTEAFF,TGCGCCAGCAGCCTGGGACAAAAGAACACTGAAGCTTTCTTT,TRBJ1-1,.,.,TRBV5-1
CASSVGTGENGNTIYF,TGTGCCAGCAGCGTAGGGACAGGGGAAAACGGAAACACCATATATTTT,TRBJ1-3,.,TRBD1,TRBV9
CASSPVNEAFF,TGTGCCAGCTCACCAGTTAATGAAGCTTTCTTT,TRBJ1-1,.,.,TRBV18
CATEGAGYGYTF,TGTGCCACTGAGGGCGCGGGCTATGGCTACACCTTC,TRBJ1-2,once,.,TRBV6-5
CASSSRPQGGTGELFF,TGCGCCAGCAGTTCGCGGCCGCAAGGGGGGACCGGGGAGCTGTTTTTT,TRBJ2-2,.,.,TRBV5-1
CASSETGSKGKLFF,TGTGCCAGCAGTGAAACAGGGTCGAAGGGAAAACTGTTTTTT,TRBJ1-4,.,.,TRBV6-1
CASSQDGTGRNSPLHF,TGTGCCAGCAGCCAAGACGGGACAGGGAGAAATTCACCCCTCCACTTT,TRBJ1-6,.,TRBD1,TRBV4-2
CASREPGQGNNEQFF,TGTGCCAGTCGGGAACCGGGACAGGGAAACAATGAGCAGTTCTTC,TRBJ2-1,.,TRBD1,TRBV28
CASSFGTVFTDTQYF,TGCGCCAGCAGCTTCGGGACAGTTTTCACAGATACGCAGTATTTT,TRBJ2-3,.,TRBD1,TRBV5-1
CASSFQGAGQPQHF,TGTGCCAGTAGTTTCCAGGGGGCAGGACAGCCCCAGCATTTT,TRBJ1-5,.,TRBD1,TRBV19
CATSGDSKETQYF,TGTGCCACCAGTGGAGACAGCAAAGAGACCCAGTACTTC,TRBJ2-5,.,.,TRBV15
CAISPGTTYTEAFF,TGTGCCATCAGTCCCGGGACGACCTACACTGAAGCTTTCTTT,TRBJ1-1,once,.,TRBV10-3
CASSQDGRGSQQPQHF,TGCGCCAGCAGCCAAGATGGGAGGGGTTCGCAACAGCCCCAGCATTTT,TRBJ1-5,.,.,TRBV4-1
CASSRDGPDEQYF,TGTGCCAGCTCAAGAGACGGGCCGGACGAGCAGTACTTC,TRBJ2-7,.,.,TRBV18
CASSLGDWDTGLNEQFF,TGTGCCAGCAGCTTAGGGGATTGGGACACAGGCCTTAATGAGCAGTTCTTC,TRBJ2-1,.,.,TRBV7-9
CASSYSGRGIGNEQFF,TGTGCCAGTAGTTATAGCGGGAGAGGGATAGGCAATGAGCAGTTCTTC,TRBJ2-1,many,TRBD2,TRBV19
CASSLRSSGVMVRNEQFF,TGTGCCAGCAGCTTGAGGTCCTCGGGGGTTATGGTTAGGAATGAGCAGTTCTTC,TRBJ2-1,once,.,TRBV5-6
CASSVVRDTYNEQFF,TGTGCCAGCAGTGTGGTACGGGATACTTACAATGAGCAGTTCTTC,TRBJ2-1,medium-sized,.,TRBV2
CASSQEGLPSGELFF,TGCGCCAGCAGCCAAGAAGGACTACCCAGCGGGGAGCTGTTTTTT,TRBJ2-2,.,.,TRBV4-1
CASSLLALNTGELFF,TGTGCCAGCAGCTTACTAGCGCTTAACACCGGGGAGCTGTTTTTT,TRBJ2-2,.,TRBD2,TRBV5-6
CASSSTGARINTQYF,TGTGCCAGCAGCTCTACCGGGGCCAGGATCAATACGCAGTATTTT,TRBJ2-3,.,.,TRBV5-4
CSVGRGSRQGADGYTF,TGCAGCGTTGGTCGGGGCTCTAGACAGGGGGCTGATGGCTACACCTTC,TRBJ1-2,.,TRBD1,TRBV29-1
CATSSTGGNTGELFF,TGTGCCACCAGCAGTACAGGGGGCAACACCGGGGAGCTGTTTTTT,TRBJ2-2,few,TRBD1,TRBV15
CASSLNPRVRRSPLHF,TGTGCCAGCAGCTTAAATCCCAGGGTTCGGAGGTCACCCCTCCACTTT,TRBJ1-6,.,.,TRBV7-3
CASSIQGSLTGELFF,TGTGCCAGTAGTATACAGGGGTCCCTCACCGGGGAGCTGTTTTTT,TRBJ2-2,.,.,TRBV19
CASSSNGGPSDTQYF,TGTGCCAGCAGCTCGAACGGGGGGCCCTCAGATACGCAGTATTTT,TRBJ2-3,.,.,TRBV13
CAWAGTFTAYGYTF,TGTGCCTGGGCTGGGACATTCACAGCCTATGGCTACACCTTC,TRBJ1-2,.,.,TRBV30
CASTPGTGELFF,TGTGCCAGCACCCCGGGAACCGGGGAGCTGTTTTTT,TRBJ2-2,.,.,TRBV6-5
CASSQVSGQGASYEQYF,TGCGCCAGCAGCCAAGTGTCGGGACAGGGGGCCTCCTACGAGCAGTACTTC,TRBJ2-7,once,TRBD1,TRBV4-1
CASSLGPYNSPLHF,TGTGCCAGCAGCTTAGGCCCCTACAATTCACCCCTCCACTTT,TRBJ1-6,.,.,TRBV7-2
CASSSSGSHNEQFF,TGTGCCAGCAGTTCTAGCGGGAGCCACAATGAGCAGTTCTTC,TRBJ2-1,.,TRBD2,TRBV6-6
CASSLSGRGLGQPQHF,TGTGCCAGCAGTTTGTCTGGCAGGGGGCTAGGGCAGCCCCAGCATTTT,TRBJ1-5,.,TRBD1,TRBV28
CASSQVAGANVLTF,TGCGCCAGCAGCCAAGTAGCTGGGGCCAACGTCCTGACTTTC,TRBJ2-6,many,.,TRBV4-1
CAWNVASGSYEQYF,TGTGCCTGGAATGTTGCTAGCGGATCCTACGAGCAGTACTTC,TRBJ2-7,once,TRBD2,TRBV30
CASRFTSVEETQYF,TGTGCCAGCAGGTTTACTAGCGTAGAAGAGACCCAGTACTTC,TRBJ2-5,.,TRBD2,TRBV2
CASSYGQGSTEAFF,TGTGCCAGCAGCTACGGACAGGGTAGTACTGAAGCTTTCTTT,TRBJ1-1,few,TRBD1,TRBV7-9
CASSRGLSGELFF,TGTGCCAGCAGCAGGGGGCTCTCCGGGGAGCTGTTTTTT,TRBJ2-2,.,TRBD1,TRBV2
CAIKGALGDEQFF,TGTGCCATCAAGGGGGCCTTAGGGGATGAGCAGTTCTTC,TRBJ2-1,.,TRBD1,TRBV10-3